The next 20 T cell receptor beta chains were all read from a single sample in a study of PD-1 blockade in mismatch repair-deficient tumors. Assay used: immunoSEQ multiplex PCR; TCRdb lists only in-frame clones, some missing. This sample carries about 63,000 clones, approximately 89% of them seen once, and the ten largest clones take about 14%. Source: peripheral blood, taken 52 weeks after starting pembrolizumab. These receptors originate from an adult with mismatch repair-deficient cancer.

This rearrangement joins TRBV10-3 to TRBJ2-1; TRBD2 matches 13 bases. Germline values: CDR1 ENHRY, CDR2 SYGVKD. This CDR3 has 17 amino acids. The J segment lost 7 bases and the V segment lost 3 bases, leaving 9 bases of the junction unmatched. The CDR3: CAISDLGLAGRGNEQFF. CDR3 coding DNA: TGTGCCATCAGTGACTTGGGACTAGCGGGACGGGGGAATGAGCAGTTCTTC.

This clone showed up just a few times. This sequence joins TRBV6-5 and TRBJ1-2; possibly TRBD1 for D (5 bases). The CDR3 totals 13 residues. The germline CDR1 and CDR2 sequences are MNHEY and SVGAGI. Deletions cut 6 bases from V and 3 bases from J, with 11 bases between. CDR3 DNA: TGTGCCAGCAGAAGCGGCAGGGACTATGGCTACACCTTC. Protein: CASRSGRDYGYTF.

The chain combines TRBV28 with TRBJ2-1, with 10 bases identical to TRBD2. This CDR3 contains 16 residues. In germline, CDR1 is MDHEN, CDR2 SYDVKM. V was clipped by 5 bases and J by 5 bases; unmatched bases: 9. The CDR3 loop is CASSQGLAGVDNEQFF. Here the CDR3 DNA reads TGTGCCAGCAGTCAGGGTCTAGCGGGAGTTGACAATGAGCAGTTCTTC. Supplemented by reference TRBV28 and TRBJ2-1, the full variable domain reads DVKVTQSSRYLVKRTGEKVFLECVQDMDHENMFWYRQDPGLGLRLIYFSYDVKMKEKGDIPEGYSVSREKKERFSLILESASTNQTSMYLCASSQGLAGVDNEQFFGPGTRLTVL.

This clone was recorded once. This sequence joins TRBV27 and TRBJ2-1; 8 bases are a match to TRBD1. Trimming at V came to 2 bases and at J to 3 bases, leaving 9 bases not matched to a gene. Germline CDR1 is MNHEY and CDR2 is SMNVEV (reference sequence). This CDR3 has 17 amino acids. The chain's CDR3 is CASSLRQGQVLYNEQFF. The CDR3, as DNA: TGTGCCAGCAGTTTAAGACAGGGACAGGTCCTCTACAATGAGCAGTTCTTC.

This chain links TRBV27 with TRBJ2-1; 7 bases map to TRBD2. V was pared by 6 bases and J by 0 bases, with 8 bases of the junction left unmatched. In germline, CDR1 is MNHEY, CDR2 SMNVEV (reference sequence). The CDR3 contains 16 residues. The CDR3 DNA is TGTGCCAGCAGCACACTAGCGCTCAGCTCCTACAATGAGCAGTTCTTC. Translating it yields CASSTLALSSYNEQFF.

The V and J genes are TRBV19 and TRBJ1-1; D is undetermined. The CDR3 extends over 14 amino acids. Trimming pared 7 bases from V and 1 base from J, leaving 13 bases between. In germline, CDR1 is LNHDA, CDR2 SQIVND (reference sequence). As DNA, the CDR3 is TGTGCCAGTACTTTAGGGAGAAAGAACACTGAAGCTTTCTTT. This gives the protein CASTLGRKNTEAFF. Based on the CDR3 plus reference TRBV19 and TRBJ1-1, the full variable domain is DGGITQSPKYLFRKEGQNVTLSCEQNLNHDAMYWYRQDPGQGLRLIYYSQIVNDFQKGDIAEGYSVSREKKESFPLTVTSAQKNPTAFYLCASTLGRKNTEAFFGQGTRLTVV.

This clone was seen only once. The chain uses TRBV5-4 and TRBJ2-5; TRBD2 agrees at 14 bases. V was clipped by 4 bases and J by 5 bases; unmatched bases: 7. CDR3 size: 16 residues. The germline CDR1 and CDR2 sequences are SGHNT and YYREEE (reference sequence). The CDR3 here is CASSPGTSGRWETQYF. The CDR3 nucleotides are TGTGCCAGCAGCCCAGGGACTAGCGGGAGATGGGAGACCCAGTACTTC. The full variable domain, rest sourced from reference TRBV5-4 and TRBJ2-5, is ETGVTQSPTHLIKTRGQQVTLRCSSQSGHNTVSWYQQALGQGPQFIFQYYREEENGRGNFPPRFSGLQFPNYSSELNVNALELDDSALYLCASSPGTSGRWETQYFGPGTRLLVL.

The chain joins TRBV30 to TRBJ1-2; D remains ambiguous. This CDR3 has 14 residues. CDR1 is GTSNPN and CDR2 is SVGIG in the germline V gene (reference sequence). Trimming left V 0 bases short and J 2 bases short, with 10 bases between. CDR3 in amino acids: CAWSVHPGNYGYTF. Here the CDR3 DNA reads TGTGCCTGGAGTGTACATCCAGGAAACTATGGCTACACCTTC.

J is TRBJ2-5 and V is TRBV2; 7 bases fit TRBD2. Trimming cost V 8 bases and J 1 base; bases outside gene matches: 10. The CDR3 has 15 amino acids. CDR1 is SNHLY, CDR2 FYNNEI, per germline. CDR3 region: CASASGPGGQETQYF. The CDR3 coding sequence is TGTGCCAGCGCCAGTGGGCCGGGGGGCCAAGAGACCCAGTACTTC.

J is TRBJ2-7 and V is TRBV27, with no clear D. The CDR3 is made up of 11 amino acids. Looked up from germline, CDR1 is MNHEY and CDR2 is SMNVEV (reference sequence). Between the trimmed V and J ends, which lost 5 bases and 2 bases, there was a span of 4 bases. The CDR3 is CASSSPYEQYF. The CDR3 DNA is TGTGCCAGCAGTAGCCCCTACGAGCAGTACTTC.

V gene TRBV29-1 combines with J gene TRBJ2-2; D is perhaps TRBD2 (6 bases). With 3 bases removed from V and 3 bases from J, the gap between germline ends came to 8 bases. CDR3 length: 13 amino acids. CDR1 and CDR2 from the germline V gene are SQVTM and ANQGSEA. CDR3: CSVEEGDTGELFF. The CDR3 DNA reads as TGCAGCGTTGAGGAGGGTGACACCGGGGAGCTGTTTTTT.

This clone was detected only once. This chain links TRBV7-9 with TRBJ2-3; 12 bases line up with TRBD2. Trimming cost V 5 bases and J 4 bases; bases outside gene matches: 13. CDR3 length: 18 residues. Germline lookup yields CDR1 SEHNR and CDR2 FQNEAQ (reference sequence). The CDR3 nucleotides are TGTGCCAGCAGCCCCGTCCGAGCGACTAGCGGGGGAGCAGATACGCAGTATTTT. Translated: CASSPVRATSGGADTQYF.

This clone was found once. The gene calls are TRBV19 and TRBJ2-1; TRBD2 aligns across 11 bases. With V trimmed by 4 bases and J by 9 bases, 8 bases remained unmatched. CDR1 and CDR2 from the germline V gene are LNHDA and SQIVND (reference sequence). This CDR3 is built from 15 residues. CDR3 in amino acids: CASSKLAGVSGEQFF. DNA for the CDR3: TGTGCCAGTAGTAAACTAGCGGGAGTATCGGGTGAGCAGTTCTTC.

The V and J genes are TRBV6-4 and TRBJ1-2; no definite D call. Trimming removed 6 bases at V and 6 bases at J, with 26 bases between. CDR1 MRHNA and CDR2 SNTAGT come from the germline V gene. CDR3 length: 17 residues. The CDR3 region has the DNA TGTGCCAGCAGCCCGGATAGCCAGGCCCGAGGATTTAATGGCTACACCTTC. Amino acids: CASSPDSQARGFNGYTF.

Points on this clone: Mismatch with germline at one junction end may stem from a read error. This sequence joins TRBV4-2 and TRBJ1-1; 7 nucleotides agree with TRBD1. The CDR3 runs to 13 residues. Germline V gives CDR1 LGHNA, CDR2 YNFKEQ. The CDR3 loop reads CASTQGTDTEAFF. The CDR3 nucleotides are TGTGCCAGCACCCAAGGGACAGACACTGAAGCTTTCTTT.

The chain is built from TRBV27 and TRBJ2-6; no clear D. Trimming took 1 base from V and 0 from J, leaving 7 bases between them. The CDR3 runs to 16 residues. CDR1 and CDR2 from the germline V gene are MNHEY and SMNVEV (reference sequence). This CDR3 is CASSLYISSGANVLTF. Here the CDR3 DNA reads TGTGCCAGCAGTTTATATATAAGCTCTGGGGCCAACGTCCTGACTTTC.

The V gene is TRBV7-9, the J gene TRBJ2-1, with TRBD1 matching over 9 bases. Trimming removed 6 bases from V and 0 bases from J; junction bases left unmatched: 3. CDR3 length: 15 amino acids. CDR1 is SEHNR and CDR2 is FQNEAQ in the germline V gene (reference sequence). The CDR3 reads CASSTTGGSYNEQFF. The CDR3 DNA reads as TGTGCCAGCAGTACGACAGGGGGCTCCTACAATGAGCAGTTCTTC.

J is TRBJ2-6 and V is TRBV19; D possibly uses TRBD1 or TRBD2 (5 bases each). V was pared by 3 bases and J by 0 bases, with 15 bases between. There are 18 residues in the CDR3. CDR1 and CDR2 from the germline V gene are LNHDA and SQIVND (reference sequence). The CDR3 sequence: CASSIRDLQSSGANVLTF. The DNA for the CDR3 is TGTGCCAGTAGTATCAGGGACCTGCAGAGCTCTGGGGCCAACGTCCTGACTTTC.

The chain is built from TRBV28 and TRBJ2-1, with 8 bases lining up with TRBD1. Looked up from germline, CDR1 is MDHEN and CDR2 is SYDVKM. The V segment lost 5 bases and the J segment 6 bases; nucleotides outside the gene matches: 9. This CDR3 region has 15 residues. The CDR3 sequence is CASSVPGQAGNEQFF. Here the CDR3 DNA reads TGTGCCAGCAGTGTCCCGGGACAGGCGGGCAATGAGCAGTTCTTC.

The gene calls are TRBV7-9 and TRBJ2-7, with unresolved D. V was clipped by 5 bases and J by 6 bases, with 8 bases between them. The CDR3 runs to 11 residues. The germline gives CDR1 SEHNR, CDR2 FQNEAQ (reference sequence). CDR3 sequence: CASSPISEQYF. For the CDR3, the DNA is TGTGCCAGCAGCCCTATCTCCGAGCAGTACTTC.